This TCR beta chain was retrieved from a study of blood T cells in healthy people across ages. Germline lookup yields CDR1 SGDLS and CDR2 YYNGEE. This CDR3 has 14 residues. Alongside a J-beta primer mix, a sample-barcoded 5' primer served in a second PCR lasting about 7 to 11 cycles. MiXCR was run by TCRdb on the 5' RACE reads, yielding one entry per CDR3 protein. The repertoire holds about 1.1 million distinct CDR3 sequences, with around two fifths as singletons. The source material was blood. The chain combines TRBV9 with TRBJ2-1, with D hard to call. The J call is uncertain, as TRBJ2-7 better fits the DNA end. The TCR sequence derives from a man between 18 and 29 years old in good health. For the CDR3, the DNA is TGTGCCAGCAGCGTAGATCCGGGTTGGAATGAGCAGTACTTC. Translation gives CASSVDPGWNEQYF.